This T cell receptor beta chain came from a study of OX40 agonist ivuxolimab in advanced cancers. Overall study context: Patients received the agonistic anti-OX40 (CD134) antibody ivuxolimab. There were three patients with partial responses, one having hepatocellular carcinoma and two cutaneous melanoma.

This CDR3 has 15 residues. Trimming removed 3 bases at V and 7 bases at J, with 13 bases between. Germline V lookup: CDR1 LNHNV, CDR2 YYDKDF (reference sequence). TCRdb's table, derived via immunoSEQ multiplex PCR, lists solely in-frame clones and lacks some. The sample includes about 100,000 clones, about nine tenths seen only once; the top ten take around 0.31%. The specimen comprised CD4+ or CD8+ T cells sorted from blood, sampled in a trial of the OX40 agonist ivuxolimab. The receptor was derived from an adult with an advanced solid tumor such as melanoma, head and neck, liver or kidney cancer. The rearrangement joins TRBV15 to TRBJ1-6; perhaps TRBD1 as D (5 bases). The CDR3 coding sequence is TGTGCCACCAGCAGGTCGACAGCGACCAATTCACCCCTCCACTTT. This codes for CATSRSTATNSPLHF.